This passage covers 7 T cell receptor beta chains from one sample sequenced in a study of shared clonotypes between healthy human individuals. The assay was immunoSEQ multiplex PCR, and TCRdb's table has in-frame clones only and misses some. The sample shows over a million clones, roughly 80% of them seen only once. The sample comprised memory CD4+ T cells sorted from blood. As to subset: CD45RA-negative fraction. These receptors all stem from a man between 18 and 29 years old in good health.

This clone appeared a few times. J is TRBJ2-2 and V is TRBV18; no firm D call. From germline, CDR1 is KGHSH and CDR2 LQKENI. V dropped 5 bases and J dropped 6 bases, with 10 bases sitting between them. The CDR3 is 13 amino acids. The CDR3 loop is CASSERFAGELFF. The DNA for the CDR3 is TGTGCCAGCTCAGAGAGGTTCGCCGGGGAGCTGTTTTTT. Using reference TRBV18 and TRBJ2-2 for the parts outside the CDR3, the full variable domain is NAGVMQNPRHLVRRRGQEARLRCSPMKGHSHVYWYRQLPEEGLKFMVYLQKENIIDESGMPKERFSAEFPKEGPSILRIQQVVRGDSAAYFCASSERFAGELFFGEGSRLTVL.

The chain combines TRBV2 with TRBJ2-2; 9 nucleotides line up with TRBD2. CDR1 and CDR2 from the germline V gene are SNHLY and FYNNEI. Trimming removed 0 bases from V and 7 bases from J; junction bases left unmatched: 6. The CDR3 consists of 16 residues. The CDR3 is CASSEAGGRALGELFF. CDR3 DNA sequence: TGTGCCAGCAGTGAAGCGGGCGGGAGGGCCCTCGGGGAGCTGTTTTTT.

This clone came up a few times. The same CDR3 arises from other DNA sequences in this sample as well. The rearrangement joins TRBV25-1 to TRBJ1-1; no definite D call. CDR1 is MGHDK, CDR2 SYGVNS, per germline. The CDR3 covers 12 residues. Trimming pared 6 bases from V and 1 base from J, leaving 6 bases between. CDR3 in amino acids: CASSLRNTEAFF. DNA of the CDR3: TGTGCCAGCAGCCTACGGAACACTGAAGCTTTCTTT. Together with reference TRBV25-1 and TRBJ1-1, the CDR3 gives the full variable domain: EADIYQTPRYLVIGTGKKITLECSQTMGHDKMYWYQQDPGMELHLIHYSYGVNSTEKGDLSSESTVSRIRTEHFPLTLESARPSHTSQYLCASSLRNTEAFFGQGTRLTVV.

This clone has at least ten counts. The chain couples TRBV14 to TRBJ2-7; no definite D call. The CDR3 is made up of 14 amino acids. Germline CDR1 SGHDN, CDR2 FVKESK. Trimming left V 0 bases short and J 3 bases short, with 9 bases between. CDR3 sequence reads: CASSQETARYEQYF. Here the CDR3 DNA reads TGTGCCAGCAGCCAAGAAACAGCGCGCTACGAGCAGTACTTC.

The chain uses TRBV11-3 and TRBJ2-1; tentatively, D is TRBD2 (6 bases). This CDR3 comprises 13 residues. V gave up 6 bases and J gave up 6 bases, with 12 bases separating them. Germline CDR1 SGHNT, CDR2 YENEEA. The CDR3 here is CASSLLATNEQFF. The CDR3 region has the DNA TGTGCCAGCAGTCTCCTAGCGACCAATGAGCAGTTCTTC.

This chain links TRBV6-4 with TRBJ2-1; the D is unclear. Per the germline V gene, CDR1 is MRHNA and CDR2 is SNTAGT. The CDR3 loop spans 13 amino acids. Trimming removed 4 bases at V and 6 bases at J, with 10 bases between. CDR3 protein: CASSVDWGNEQFF. CDR3 nucleotides: TGTGCCAGCAGTGTTGACTGGGGCAATGAGCAGTTCTTC.

Remarks on this clone: Just one base apart from a much larger clone, this may be a read error. The V gene is TRBV30, the J gene TRBJ1-1; D perhaps matches TRBD1 (5 bases). This CDR3 region has 13 residues. From germline, CDR1 is GTSNPN and CDR2 SVGIG (reference sequence). The CDR3 loop is CAWAGRGGTETFF. CDR3 nucleotides: TGTGCCTGGGCAGGACGGGGGGGGACTGAAACTTTCTTT. Full variable domain (rest looked up from reference TRBV30 and TRBJ1-1): SQTIHQWPATLVQPVGSPLSLECTVEGTSNPNLYWYRQAAGRGLQLLFYSVGIGQISSEVPQNLSASRPQDRQFILSSKKLLLSDSGFYLCAWAGRGGTETFFGQGTRLTVV.